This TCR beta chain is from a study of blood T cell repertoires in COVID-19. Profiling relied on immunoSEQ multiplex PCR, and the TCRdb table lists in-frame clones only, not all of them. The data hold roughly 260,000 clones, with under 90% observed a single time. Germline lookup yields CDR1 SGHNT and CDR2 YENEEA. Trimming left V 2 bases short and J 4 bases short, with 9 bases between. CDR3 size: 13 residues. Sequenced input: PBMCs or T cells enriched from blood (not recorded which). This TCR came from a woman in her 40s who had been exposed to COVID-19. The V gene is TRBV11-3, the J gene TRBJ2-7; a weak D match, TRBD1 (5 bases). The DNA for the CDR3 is TGTGCCAGCAGCTTAACAGGTGCTTACGAGCAGTACTTC. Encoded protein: CASSLTGAYEQYF.